Listed below are T cell receptor beta chains from one sample, sequenced in a study of OX40 agonist ivuxolimab in advanced cancers. Data came from immunoSEQ multiplex PCR; TCRdb stores just in-frame clones and leaves some out. The repertoire holds about 70,000 clones, roughly 85% seen once, with around 2.8% in the top ten. Sequenced material: CD4+ or CD8+ T cells sorted from blood, taken in a trial of the OX40 agonist ivuxolimab. The receptors derive from an adult with an advanced solid tumor such as melanoma, head and neck, liver or kidney cancer. CDR3s include the opening cysteine and the closing phenylalanine or tryptophan. Each record gives: CDR3 length, D gene, V gene, clone size, J gene, CDR3 DNA, CDR3 protein. D genes are given only for firm matches. Clone sizes are given selectively: once, few, many, or a class where the clone is expanded.

CDR3 length: 16
D gene: -
V gene: TRBV6-5
clone size: -
J gene: TRBJ1-1
CDR3 DNA: TGTGCCAGCAGTTACGAATCTGGTCGACCTGCGGCTGAAGCTTTCTTT
CDR3 protein: CASSYESGRPAAEAFF

CDR3 length: 17
D gene: -
V gene: TRBV28
clone size: -
J gene: TRBJ1-3
CDR3 DNA: TGTGCCAGCAGCCCCGGGGGGGAAATCTTCTCTGGAAACACCATATATTTT
CDR3 protein: CASSPGGEIFSGNTIYF

CDR3 length: 12
D gene: -
V gene: TRBV7-2
clone size: once
J gene: TRBJ1-1
CDR3 DNA: TGTGCCAGCAGCTTAGTGACTCTAGAAGCTTTCTTT
CDR3 protein: CASSLVTLEAFF

CDR3 length: 14
D gene: -
V gene: TRBV7-2
clone size: -
J gene: TRBJ1-6
CDR3 DNA: TGTGCCAGCAGCTTAGTCGGGGTTAATTCACCCCTCCACTTT
CDR3 protein: CASSLVGVNSPLHF

CDR3 length: 16
D gene: -
V gene: TRBV5-6
clone size: -
J gene: TRBJ2-5
CDR3 DNA: TGTGCCAGCAGCTTGGGAGGACCTGGAGATCAAGAGACCCAGTACTTC
CDR3 protein: CASSLGGPGDQETQYF

CDR3 length: 12
D gene: -
V gene: TRBV29-1
clone size: -
J gene: TRBJ1-4
CDR3 DNA: TGCAGCGTTGCTGGGGCCGGTGAAAAACTGTTTTTT
CDR3 protein: CSVAGAGEKLFF

CDR3 length: 12
D gene: TRBD1
V gene: TRBV29-1
clone size: -
J gene: TRBJ1-1
CDR3 DNA: TGCAGCGTCGCCGCCTCGGGACAGGAAGCTTTCTTT
CDR3 protein: CSVAASGQEAFF

CDR3 length: 14
D gene: TRBD1
V gene: TRBV5-4
clone size: -
J gene: TRBJ1-1
CDR3 DNA: TGTGCCAGCAGCTTCCGGGACAGGAACACTGAAGCTTTCTTT
CDR3 protein: CASSFRDRNTEAFF

CDR3 length: 15
D gene: TRBD1
V gene: TRBV4-1
clone size: -
J gene: TRBJ1-6
CDR3 DNA: TGCGCCAGCAGCCAAGATACAGGGGTAGACTCACCCCTCCACTTT
CDR3 protein: CASSQDTGVDSPLHF

CDR3 length: 14
D gene: -
V gene: TRBV5-6
clone size: -
J gene: TRBJ1-4
CDR3 DNA: TGTGCCAGCAGCTTGCCGGGGGCAAATGAAAAACTGTTTTTT
CDR3 protein: CASSLPGANEKLFF

CDR3 length: 16
D gene: -
V gene: TRBV27
clone size: -
J gene: TRBJ2-2
CDR3 DNA: TGTGCCAGCGCCCTCGGCGCAGGGTTTGACACCGGGGAGCTGTTTTTT
CDR3 protein: CASALGAGFDTGELFF

CDR3 length: 15
D gene: -
V gene: TRBV10-1
clone size: -
J gene: TRBJ1-6
CDR3 DNA: TGCGCCAGCAGTGAGTCGCGGGACAAAAATTCACCCCTCCACTTT
CDR3 protein: CASSESRDKNSPLHF

CDR3 length: 13
D gene: -
V gene: TRBV19
clone size: few
J gene: TRBJ1-1
CDR3 DNA: TGTGCCAGTAGTATAAGAGGGGACACTGAAGCTTTCTTT
CDR3 protein: CASSIRGDTEAFF

CDR3 length: 13
D gene: -
V gene: TRBV6-5
clone size: -
J gene: TRBJ1-2
CDR3 DNA: TGTGCCAGCAGAAGATTCGACAGCTATGGCTACACCTTC
CDR3 protein: CASRRFDSYGYTF

CDR3 length: 15
D gene: -
V gene: TRBV11-2
clone size: few
J gene: TRBJ1-6
CDR3 DNA: TGTGCCAGCAGCTTAGAAACAGGGACTCATTCACCCCTCCACTTT
CDR3 protein: CASSLETGTHSPLHF

CDR3 length: 14
D gene: -
V gene: TRBV28
clone size: once
J gene: TRBJ1-6
CDR3 DNA: TGTGCCAGCAGTTTGGGGGGGCTGAATTCACCCCTCCACTTT
CDR3 protein: CASSLGGLNSPLHF

CDR3 length: 17
D gene: -
V gene: TRBV7-6
clone size: -
J gene: TRBJ1-1
CDR3 DNA: TGTGCCAGCAGCCTAACCGACAGGATAAGGGTGAACACTGAAGCTTTCTTT
CDR3 protein: CASSLTDRIRVNTEAFF

CDR3 length: 13
D gene: -
V gene: TRBV9
clone size: -
J gene: TRBJ2-1
CDR3 DNA: TGTGCCAGCAGCGTAGATCCATTCAATGAGCAGTTCTTC
CDR3 protein: CASSVDPFNEQFF

CDR3 length: 13
D gene: TRBD1
V gene: TRBV18
clone size: -
J gene: TRBJ1-2
CDR3 DNA: TGTGCCAGCGGTCAAGGGGGCGGATATGGCTACACCTTC
CDR3 protein: CASGQGGGYGYTF

CDR3 length: 14
D gene: -
V gene: TRBV4-1
clone size: -
J gene: TRBJ1-3
CDR3 DNA: TGCGCCAGCAGCCAAGATACCGGGGGAAACACCATATATTTT
CDR3 protein: CASSQDTGGNTIYF

CDR3 length: 14
D gene: -
V gene: TRBV7-3
clone size: -
J gene: TRBJ2-2
CDR3 DNA: TGTGCCAGCAGCCCGTTACAGGGAGCCGGGGAGCTGTTTTTT
CDR3 protein: CASSPLQGAGELFF

CDR3 length: 17
D gene: TRBD2
V gene: TRBV7-6
clone size: -
J gene: TRBJ2-1
CDR3 DNA: TGTGCCAGCAGCCCCATGTCACTAGCGGGGGGGGTCAATGAGCAGTTCTTC
CDR3 protein: CASSPMSLAGGVNEQFF

CDR3 length: 13
D gene: -
V gene: TRBV2
clone size: -
J gene: TRBJ2-2
CDR3 DNA: TGTGCCAGTAGGACTACCGACACCGGGGAGCTGTTTTTT
CDR3 protein: CASRTTDTGELFF

CDR3 length: 17
D gene: TRBD2
V gene: TRBV6-1
clone size: -
J gene: TRBJ2-1
CDR3 DNA: TGTGCCAGCAGTGACCGGACTAGCGGGGGGGCAAAAAATGAGCAGTTCTTC
CDR3 protein: CASSDRTSGGAKNEQFF

CDR3 length: 13
D gene: -
V gene: TRBV18
clone size: medium-sized
J gene: TRBJ1-2
CDR3 DNA: TGTGCCAGCTCACCACAAACTAACTATGGCTACACCTTC
CDR3 protein: CASSPQTNYGYTF

CDR3 length: 19
D gene: TRBD1
V gene: TRBV18
clone size: -
J gene: TRBJ2-3
CDR3 DNA: TGTGCCAGCTCCACTTCCGTATCGAGACAGGGAGAAAGCACAGATACGCAGTATTTT
CDR3 protein: CASSTSVSRQGESTDTQYF

CDR3 length: 16
D gene: -
V gene: TRBV7-6
clone size: -
J gene: TRBJ2-6
CDR3 DNA: TGTGCCAGCAGCTTATTCGAGGCCTCTGGGGCCAACGTCCTGACTTTC
CDR3 protein: CASSLFEASGANVLTF

CDR3 length: 13
D gene: -
V gene: TRBV2
clone size: -
J gene: TRBJ1-1
CDR3 DNA: TGTGCCAGCAGTGATCAGTCTAACACTGAAGCTTTCTTT
CDR3 protein: CASSDQSNTEAFF

CDR3 length: 14
D gene: -
V gene: TRBV28
clone size: -
J gene: TRBJ1-2
CDR3 DNA: TGTGCCAGCAGTAACGTACAGGCGAACTATGGCTACACCTTC
CDR3 protein: CASSNVQANYGYTF